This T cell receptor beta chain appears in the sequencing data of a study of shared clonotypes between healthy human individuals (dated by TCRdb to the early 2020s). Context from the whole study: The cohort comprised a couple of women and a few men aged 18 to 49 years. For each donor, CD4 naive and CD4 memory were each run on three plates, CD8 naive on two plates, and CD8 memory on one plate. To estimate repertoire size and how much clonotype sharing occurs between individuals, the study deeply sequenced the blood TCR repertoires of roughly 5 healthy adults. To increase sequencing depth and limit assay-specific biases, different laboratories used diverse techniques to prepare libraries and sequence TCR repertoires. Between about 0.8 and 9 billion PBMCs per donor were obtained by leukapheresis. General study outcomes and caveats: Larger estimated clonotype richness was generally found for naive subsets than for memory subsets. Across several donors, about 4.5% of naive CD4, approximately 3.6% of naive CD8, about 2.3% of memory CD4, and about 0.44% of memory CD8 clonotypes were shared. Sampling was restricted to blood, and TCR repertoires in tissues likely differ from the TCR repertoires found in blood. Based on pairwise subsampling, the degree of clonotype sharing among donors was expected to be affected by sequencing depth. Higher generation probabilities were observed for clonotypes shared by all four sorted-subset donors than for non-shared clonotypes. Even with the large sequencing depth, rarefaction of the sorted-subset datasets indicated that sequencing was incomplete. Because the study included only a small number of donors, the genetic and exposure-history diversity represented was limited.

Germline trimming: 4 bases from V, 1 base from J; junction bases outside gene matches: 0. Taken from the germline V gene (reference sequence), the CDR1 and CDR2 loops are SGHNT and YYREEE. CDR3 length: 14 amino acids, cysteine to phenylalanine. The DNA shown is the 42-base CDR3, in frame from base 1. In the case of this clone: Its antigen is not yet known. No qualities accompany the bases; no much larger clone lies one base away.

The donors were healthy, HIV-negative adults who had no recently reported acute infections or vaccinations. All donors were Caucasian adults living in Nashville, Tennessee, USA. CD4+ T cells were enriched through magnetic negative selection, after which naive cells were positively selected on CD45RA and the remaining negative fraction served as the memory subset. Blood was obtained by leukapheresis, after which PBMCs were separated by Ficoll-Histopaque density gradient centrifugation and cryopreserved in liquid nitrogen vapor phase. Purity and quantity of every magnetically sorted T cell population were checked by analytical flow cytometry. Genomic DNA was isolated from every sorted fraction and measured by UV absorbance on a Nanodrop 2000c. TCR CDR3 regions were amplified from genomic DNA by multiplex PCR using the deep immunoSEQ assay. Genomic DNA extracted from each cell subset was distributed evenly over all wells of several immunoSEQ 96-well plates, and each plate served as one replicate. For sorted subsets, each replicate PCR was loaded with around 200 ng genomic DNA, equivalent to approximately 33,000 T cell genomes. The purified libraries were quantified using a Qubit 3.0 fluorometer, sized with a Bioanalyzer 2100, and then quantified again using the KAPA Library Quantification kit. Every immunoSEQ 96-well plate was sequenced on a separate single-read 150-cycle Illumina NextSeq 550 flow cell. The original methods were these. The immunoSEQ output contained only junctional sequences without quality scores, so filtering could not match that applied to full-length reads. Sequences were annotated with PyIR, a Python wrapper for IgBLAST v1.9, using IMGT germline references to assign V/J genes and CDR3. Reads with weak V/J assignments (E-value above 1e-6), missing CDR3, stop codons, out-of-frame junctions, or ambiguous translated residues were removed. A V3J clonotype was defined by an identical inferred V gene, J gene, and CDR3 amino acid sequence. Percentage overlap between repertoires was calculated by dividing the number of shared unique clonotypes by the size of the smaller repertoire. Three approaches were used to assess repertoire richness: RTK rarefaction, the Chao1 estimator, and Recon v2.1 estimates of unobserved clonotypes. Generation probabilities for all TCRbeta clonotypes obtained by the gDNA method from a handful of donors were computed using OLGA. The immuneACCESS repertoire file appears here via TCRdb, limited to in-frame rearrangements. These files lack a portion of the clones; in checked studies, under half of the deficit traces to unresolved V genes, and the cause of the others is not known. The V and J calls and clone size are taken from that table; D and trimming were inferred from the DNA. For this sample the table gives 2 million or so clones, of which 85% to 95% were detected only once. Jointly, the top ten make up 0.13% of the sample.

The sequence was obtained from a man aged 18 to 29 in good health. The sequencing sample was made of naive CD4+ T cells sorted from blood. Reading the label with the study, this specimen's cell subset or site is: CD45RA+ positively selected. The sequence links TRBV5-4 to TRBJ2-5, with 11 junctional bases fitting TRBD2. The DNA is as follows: TGTGCCAGCAGCGGGACTAGCGGCCAAGAGACCCAGTACTTC. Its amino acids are CASSGTSGQETQYF.